The rows below give T cell receptor beta chains drawn from one sample of a study of T cell responses to AZD1222 COVID-19 vaccine. Generated by immunoSEQ multiplex PCR, the TCRdb table keeps only in-frame clones and is missing some. Found here are about 150,000 clones, approximately 90% of them singletons; the top ten hold 6.9%. The starting material was peripheral blood, obtained on day 0 of AZD1222 vaccination. The receptors shown here come from an adult in good health. CDR3s include the opening cysteine and the closing phenylalanine or tryptophan. D genes are given only for firm matches. The listing skips clone size in some rows; elsewhere it reads once, few, many or a size class.

TRBV5-6	NA	TRBJ1-2	NA	TGTGCCAGCAGCTTGGCACCTGACAGTACCTATGGCTACACCTTC	CASSLAPDSTYGYTF
TRBV2	TRBD1	TRBJ2-2	few	TGTGCCAGCCAGACAGGGGCGAACACCGGGGAGCTGTTTTTT	CASQTGANTGELFF
TRBV6-5	NA	TRBJ1-3	NA	TGTGCCAGCAAGGGGAATGCTGGAAACACCATATATTTT	CASKGNAGNTIYF
TRBV11-2	NA	TRBJ1-2	few	TGTGCCAGCAGCGAAATTGCAGGGGTGGATGGCTACACCTTC	CASSEIAGVDGYTF
TRBV5-4	TRBD2	TRBJ2-7	NA	TGTGCCAGCAGCGATAAAGCGGGGGGTCTCTCCTACGAGCAGTACTTC	CASSDKAGGLSYEQYF
TRBV5-6	NA	TRBJ1-2	NA	TGTGCCAGCAGCTTGGTAGGGGCGGATGGCTACACCTTC	CASSLVGADGYTF
TRBV5-1	NA	TRBJ2-3	NA	TGCGCCAGCAGCTTGGCATCCGGGCCGGCGGGCACAGATACGCAGTATTTT	CASSLASGPAGTDTQYF
TRBV6-6	NA	TRBJ1-2	NA	TGTGCCAGCAGTCAACGCCTTTCCTCGGCTGTTATCAGGAACTATGGCTACACCTTC	CASSQRLSSAVIRNYGYTF
TRBV7-9	NA	TRBJ1-1	NA	TGTGCCAGCAGCTTAATCCGTCCCCCGAGGACTGAAGCTTTCTTT	CASSLIRPPRTEAFF
TRBV27	NA	TRBJ2-3	NA	TGTGCCAGCAGTTTAGCTTCCAATATACGACACCCAGGCGCAGATACGCAGTATTTT	CASSLASNIRHPGADTQYF
TRBV7-3	NA	TRBJ2-3	NA	TGTGCCAGCAGCTTAAAGGGTCGAGCGGACAATCAGTATTTT	CASSLKGRADNQYF
TRBV11-2	TRBD2	TRBJ2-3	once	TGTGCCAGCAGCCTCGGGACTAGCGGGGGTTTTACGCAGTATTTT	CASSLGTSGGFTQYF
TRBV10-3	NA	TRBJ2-3	NA	TGTGCCATCAGTGCGCCAGGGGATCGCACAGATACGCAGTATTTT	CAISAPGDRTDTQYF
TRBV6-5	TRBD1	TRBJ1-3	NA	TGTGCCAGCACTAACCCGGGACAGGGGCGAAACACCATATATTTT	CASTNPGQGRNTIYF
TRBV27	NA	TRBJ2-6	NA	TGTGCCAGCAGTTTAAAGGGGACTGGGGCCAACGTCCTGACTTTC	CASSLKGTGANVLTF
TRBV6-5	TRBD1	TRBJ1-6	NA	TGTGCCAGCAGTTACTCGACAGGGTGGAATTCACCCCTCCACTTT	CASSYSTGWNSPLHF
TRBV7-3	NA	TRBJ1-5	NA	TGTGCCAGCAGCCCTATTTGCCTGGGCCTCGATCAGCCCCAGCATTTT	CASSPICLGLDQPQHF
TRBV19	NA	TRBJ2-3	NA	TGTGCCAGTAGTATGAACCGGGACTTAAGCACAGATACGCAGTATTTT	CASSMNRDLSTDTQYF
TRBV28	NA	TRBJ2-7	once	TGTGCCAGCAGTTACGAGGCCTCCTTTGACTACGAGCAGTACTTC	CASSYEASFDYEQYF
TRBV30	NA	TRBJ1-1	NA	TGTGCCTGGAGTTCGTACACTGAAGCTTTCTTT	CAWSSYTEAFF
TRBV28	NA	TRBJ2-2	NA	TGTGCCAGCAGTACATCAGGGTGGAGAAACACCGGGGAGCTGTTTTTT	CASSTSGWRNTGELFF
TRBV19	NA	TRBJ2-7	NA	TGTGCCAGTAGTATTAAGGGGACCAGCTACGAGCAGTACTTC	CASSIKGTSYEQYF
TRBV6-5	NA	TRBJ1-3	once	TGTGCCAGCAGGGGATCTGGAAACACCATATATTTT	CASRGSGNTIYF
TRBV4-3	NA	TRBJ2-3	NA	TGCGCCAGCAGCCAAGAAGGGCCTTCTAGCACAGATACGCAGTATTTT	CASSQEGPSSTDTQYF
TRBV6-6	NA	TRBJ2-1	NA	TGTGCCAGCAGTTACTTTGAGGGTTTTGGGCAGTTCTTC	CASSYFEGFGQFF
TRBV5-4	NA	TRBJ1-2	NA	TGTGCCAGCAGCTTGGTCGCAGGGCAGGATGGCTACACCTTC	CASSLVAGQDGYTF
TRBV5-5	NA	TRBJ2-2	few	TGTGCCAGCAGCGTCCGCCCCGAGGTAGCGGGGGAGCTGTTTTTT	CASSVRPEVAGELFF